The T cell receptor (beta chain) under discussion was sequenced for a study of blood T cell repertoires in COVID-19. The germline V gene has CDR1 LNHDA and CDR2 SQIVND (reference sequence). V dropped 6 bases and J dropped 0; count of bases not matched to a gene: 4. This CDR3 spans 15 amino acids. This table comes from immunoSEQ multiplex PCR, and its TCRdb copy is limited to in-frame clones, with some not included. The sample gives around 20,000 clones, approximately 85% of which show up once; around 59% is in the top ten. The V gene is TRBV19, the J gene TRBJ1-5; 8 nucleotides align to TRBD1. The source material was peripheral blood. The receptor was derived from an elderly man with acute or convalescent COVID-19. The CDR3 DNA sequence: TGTGCCAGTAGAAGGACAGGGTATAGCAATCAGCCCCAGCATTTT. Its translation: CASRRTGYSNQPQHF.